This T cell receptor beta chain was captured in a study of T-cell memory formation after mild COVID-19. Study-level results: In pre-infection memory, a portion of responding clones appeared, which suggested that cross-reactive memory joined.

The length of the CDR3 is 18 residues. Trimming left V 1 base short and J 0 bases short, with 20 bases between. CDR1 SGHRS and CDR2 YFSETQ come from the germline V gene. Constant-segment-primed 5'RACE gave TCR alpha and TCR beta cDNA libraries with sample barcodes and UMIs. Using its own MiXCR run on the 5' RACE reads, TCRdb lists one record per CDR3 protein. This table has roughly 500,000 distinct CDR3 sequences, roughly 22% appearing once. There are many counts of this clonotype. Its antigen is not known. This TCR derives from an adult woman who had mild COVID-19 (a few samples of this study predate the infection). Cell type and time point are not known. The chain has TRBV5-1 and TRBJ2-7, with a tentative D call TRBD1 (6 bases). The specimen sequenced was PBMCs or a T cell subset sorted from them (not recorded which). CDR3 coding DNA: TGCGCCAGCAGCTTGTGGGAGAGAGGGACAAGCCGCTCCTACGAGCAGTACTTC. It specifies CASSLWERGTSRSYEQYF.